This record concerns one T cell receptor beta chain sequence. Its antigen is unknown. The data derive from a study of identical twins. Unique molecular identifiers were present on the cDNA, and a universal primer site came from template switching. MiXCR, applied by TCRdb to the 5' RACE reads, yields one record per CDR3 protein. The table includes over 200,000 distinct CDR3 sequences, 6.5% detected once. Overall study results and limits: There was an excess of low generation probability in the out-of-frame alpha sequences that twins shared. Compared with models, monozygotic twins showed more out-of-frame TCR alpha sharing.

These sequences were also reported in another study, on T cells expressing NK-cell markers. Per that study: The study drew TCR beta repertoires from sorted CD3+CD56+NKG2C+, CD3+CD56+NKG2C- and CD3+CD56-NKG2C+ T cells.

Specimen: CD8+ T cells sorted from blood. The TCR originated in a young woman in good health.

The CDR3 loop is CASTGTLYNEQFF. For the CDR3, the DNA is TGTGCCAGTACCGGGACACTATACAATGAGCAGTTCTTC. This chain joins TRBV25-1 and TRBJ2-1; possibly TRBD1 for D (6 bases). The CDR3 totals 13 residues. V lost 9 bases to trimming and J lost 4 bases, with 13 bases between them. Germline V gene data show CDR1 as MGHDK and CDR2 as SYGVNS.